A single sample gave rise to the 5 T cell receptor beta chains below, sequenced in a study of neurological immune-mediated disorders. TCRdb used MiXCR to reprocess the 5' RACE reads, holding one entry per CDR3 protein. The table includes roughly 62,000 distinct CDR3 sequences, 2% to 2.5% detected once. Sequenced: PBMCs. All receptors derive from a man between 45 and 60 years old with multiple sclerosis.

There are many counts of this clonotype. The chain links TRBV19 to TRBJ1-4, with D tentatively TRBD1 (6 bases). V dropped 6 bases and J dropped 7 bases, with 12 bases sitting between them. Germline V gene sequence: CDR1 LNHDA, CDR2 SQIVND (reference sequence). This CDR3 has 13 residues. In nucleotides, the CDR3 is TGTGCCAGTAGGGTACAGGGCTTTGAAAAACTGTTTTTT. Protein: CASRVQGFEKLFF. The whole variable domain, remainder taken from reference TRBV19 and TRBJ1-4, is DGGITQSPKYLFRKEGQNVTLSCEQNLNHDAMYWYRQDPGQGLRLIYYSQIVNDFQKGDIAEGYSVSREKKESFPLTVTSAQKNPTAFYLCASRVQGFEKLFFGSGTQLSVL.

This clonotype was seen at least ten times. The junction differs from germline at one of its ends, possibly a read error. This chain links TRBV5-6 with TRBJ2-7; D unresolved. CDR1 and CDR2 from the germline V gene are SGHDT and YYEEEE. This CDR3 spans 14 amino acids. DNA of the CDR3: TGTGCCAGCAGCTTGGTTGATGCCTCCTTCGAGCAGTACTTC. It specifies CASSLVDASFEQYF.

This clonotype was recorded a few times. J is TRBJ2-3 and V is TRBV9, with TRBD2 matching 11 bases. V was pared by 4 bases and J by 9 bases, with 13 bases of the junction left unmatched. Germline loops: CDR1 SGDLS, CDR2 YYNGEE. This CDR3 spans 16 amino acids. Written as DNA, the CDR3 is TGTGCCAGCAGCCCCGGACTAGCGGGTTCCTCGGGGACGCAGTATTTT. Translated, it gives CASSPGLAGSSGTQYF.

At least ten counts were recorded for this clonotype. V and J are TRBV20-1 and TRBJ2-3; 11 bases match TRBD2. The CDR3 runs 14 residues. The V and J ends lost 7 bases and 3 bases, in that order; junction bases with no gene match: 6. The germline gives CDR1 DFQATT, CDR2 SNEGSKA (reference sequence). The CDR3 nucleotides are TGCAGTGTACAGACTAGCGGGGCGACAGATACGCAGTATTTT. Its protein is CSVQTSGATDTQYF.

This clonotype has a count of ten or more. The CDR3 reads CASSVGTLSTDTQYF. The CDR3 nucleotides read TGTGCCAGCAGCGTTGGGACTTTGAGCACAGATACGCAGTATTTT. The J gene is TRBJ2-3, the V gene TRBV9, with D possibly matching TRBD2 (6 bases). V was cut by 2 bases and J by 0 bases, with 10 bases left in between. The CDR3 runs to 15 residues. Germline V gene data show CDR1 as SGDLS and CDR2 as YYNGEE. The full variable domain, completed using reference TRBV9 and TRBJ2-3, is DSGVTQTPKHLITATGQRVTLRCSPRSGDLSVYWYQQSLDQGLQFLIQYYNGEERAKGNILERFSAQQFPDLHSELNLSSLELGDSALYFCASSVGTLSTDTQYFGPGTRLTVL.